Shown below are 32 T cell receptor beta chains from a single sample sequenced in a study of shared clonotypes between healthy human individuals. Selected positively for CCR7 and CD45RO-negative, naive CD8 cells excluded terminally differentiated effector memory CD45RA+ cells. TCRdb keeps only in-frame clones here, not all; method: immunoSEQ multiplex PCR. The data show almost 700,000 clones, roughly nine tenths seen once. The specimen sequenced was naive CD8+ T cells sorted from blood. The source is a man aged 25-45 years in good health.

The CDR3 DNA sequence: TGTGCCAGCAGTCCCTGGACAGGGTTGAACGAGCAGTACTTC. Its protein is CASSPWTGLNEQYF. The gene calls are TRBV27 and TRBJ2-7, with 8 bases lining up with TRBD1. V lost 5 bases and J lost 5; bases outside the gene matches: 8. This CDR3 contains 14 residues. CDR1 MNHEY and CDR2 SMNVEV come from the germline V gene (reference sequence).

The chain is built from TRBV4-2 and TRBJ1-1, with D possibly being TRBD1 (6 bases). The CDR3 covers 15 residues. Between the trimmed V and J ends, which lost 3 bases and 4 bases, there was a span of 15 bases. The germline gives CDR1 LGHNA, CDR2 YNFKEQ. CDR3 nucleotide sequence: TGTGCCAGCAGCCACCCCCCGGACAGTCCCACTGAAGCTTTCTTT. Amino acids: CASSHPPDSPTEAFF.

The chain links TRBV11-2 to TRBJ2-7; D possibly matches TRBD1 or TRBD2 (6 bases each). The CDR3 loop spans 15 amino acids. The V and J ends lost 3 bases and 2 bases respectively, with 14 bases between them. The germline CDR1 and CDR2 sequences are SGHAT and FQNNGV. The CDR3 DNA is TGTGCCAGCAGCTTCGGACAAGGGGGGACCTACGAGCAGTACTTC. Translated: CASSFGQGGTYEQYF.

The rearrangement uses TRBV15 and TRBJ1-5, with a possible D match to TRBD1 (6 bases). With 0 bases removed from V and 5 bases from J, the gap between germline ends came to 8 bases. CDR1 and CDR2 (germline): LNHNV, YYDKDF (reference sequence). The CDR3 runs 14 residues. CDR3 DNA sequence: TGTGCCACCAGCAGAGAGGGGGCCGATCAGCCCCAGCATTTT. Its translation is CATSREGADQPQHF.

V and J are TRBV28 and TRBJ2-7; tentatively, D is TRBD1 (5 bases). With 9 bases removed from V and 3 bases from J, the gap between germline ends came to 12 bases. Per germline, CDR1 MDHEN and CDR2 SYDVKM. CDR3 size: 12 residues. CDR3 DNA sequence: TGTGCCAGTGCTAGTGACAGCTACGAGCAGTACTTC. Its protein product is CASASDSYEQYF.

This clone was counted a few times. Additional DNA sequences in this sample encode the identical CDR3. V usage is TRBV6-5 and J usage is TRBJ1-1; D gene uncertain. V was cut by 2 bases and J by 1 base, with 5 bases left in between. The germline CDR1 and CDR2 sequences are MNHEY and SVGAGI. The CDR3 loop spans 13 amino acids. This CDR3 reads CASSYPGNTEAFF. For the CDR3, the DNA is TGTGCCAGCAGTTACCCAGGGAACACTGAAGCTTTCTTT.

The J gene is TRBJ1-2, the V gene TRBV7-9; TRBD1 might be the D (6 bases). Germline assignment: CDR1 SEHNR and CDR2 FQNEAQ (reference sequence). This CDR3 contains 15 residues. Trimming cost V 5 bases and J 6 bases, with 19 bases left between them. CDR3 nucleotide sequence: TGTGCCAGCAGCGGCGAAACCTGGGCAGGGGATGGCTACACCTTC. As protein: CASSGETWAGDGYTF.

The CDR3 DNA reads TGTGCCACCAGCTTACTCCCCAGGGAGACCCAGTACTTC. The encoded protein is CATSLLPRETQYF. The chain combines TRBV15 with TRBJ2-5; no clear D. V was shortened by 5 bases and J by 5 bases, with 12 bases between the two germline ends. Germline V lookup: CDR1 LNHNV, CDR2 YYDKDF (reference sequence). The CDR3 runs to 13 residues. Full variable domain (rest looked up from reference TRBV15 and TRBJ2-5): DAMVIQNPRYQVTQFGKPVTLSCSQTLNHNVMYWYQQKSSQAPKLLFHYYDKDFNNEADTPDNFQSRRPNTSFCFLDIRSPGLGDTAMYLCATSLLPRETQYFGPGTRLLVL.

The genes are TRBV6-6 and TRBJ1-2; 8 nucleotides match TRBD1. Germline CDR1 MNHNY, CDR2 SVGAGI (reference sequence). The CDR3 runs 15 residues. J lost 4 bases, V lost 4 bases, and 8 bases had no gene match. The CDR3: CASSSGTGMGYGYTF. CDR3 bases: TGTGCCAGCAGTTCCGGGACAGGCATGGGCTATGGCTACACCTTC.

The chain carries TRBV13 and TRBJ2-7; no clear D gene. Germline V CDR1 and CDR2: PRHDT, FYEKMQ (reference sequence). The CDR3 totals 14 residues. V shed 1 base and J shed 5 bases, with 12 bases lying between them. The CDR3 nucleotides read TGTGCCAGCAGCTTAGTGAGCCCTGAGGACGAGCAGTACTTC. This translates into CASSLVSPEDEQYF. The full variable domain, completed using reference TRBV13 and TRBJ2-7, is AAGVIQSPRHLIKEKRETATLKCYPIPRHDTVYWYQQGPGQDPQFLISFYEKMQSDKGSIPDRFSAQQFSDYHSELNMSSLELGDSALYFCASSLVSPEDEQYFGPGTRLTVT.

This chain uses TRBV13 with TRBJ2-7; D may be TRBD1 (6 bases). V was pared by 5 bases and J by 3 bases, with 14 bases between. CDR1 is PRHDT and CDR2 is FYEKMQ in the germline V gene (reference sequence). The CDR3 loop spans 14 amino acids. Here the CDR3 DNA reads TGTGCCAGCAGCCATAAGACAGGATTCTACGAGCAGTACTTC. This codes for CASSHKTGFYEQYF. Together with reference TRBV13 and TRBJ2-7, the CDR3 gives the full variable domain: AAGVIQSPRHLIKEKRETATLKCYPIPRHDTVYWYQQGPGQDPQFLISFYEKMQSDKGSIPDRFSAQQFSDYHSELNMSSLELGDSALYFCASSHKTGFYEQYFGPGTRLTVT.

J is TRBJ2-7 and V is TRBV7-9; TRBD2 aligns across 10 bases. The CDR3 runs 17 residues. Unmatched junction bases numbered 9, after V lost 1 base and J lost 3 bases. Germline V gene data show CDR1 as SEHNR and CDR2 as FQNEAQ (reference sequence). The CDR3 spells CASSLGIPGTSVYEQYF. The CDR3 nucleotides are TGTGCCAGCAGCTTAGGGATCCCCGGGACTAGCGTCTACGAGCAGTACTTC.

The CDR3 loop is CASSPPRGTYNEQFF. The CDR3, as DNA: TGTGCCAGCAGTCCACCCAGGGGTACCTACAATGAGCAGTTCTTC. This rearrangement joins TRBV7-6 to TRBJ2-1; TRBD1 is a possible D gene (6 bases). The CDR3 loop spans 15 amino acids. V lost 6 bases and J lost 2, with 14 bases in between. The germline CDR1 and CDR2 sequences are SGHVS and FNYEAQ.

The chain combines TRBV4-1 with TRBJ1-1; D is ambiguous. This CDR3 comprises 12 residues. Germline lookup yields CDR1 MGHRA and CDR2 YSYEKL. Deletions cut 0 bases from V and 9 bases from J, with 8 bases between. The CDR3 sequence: CASSQDWRQAFF. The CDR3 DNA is TGCGCCAGCAGCCAAGATTGGCGTCAAGCTTTCTTT.

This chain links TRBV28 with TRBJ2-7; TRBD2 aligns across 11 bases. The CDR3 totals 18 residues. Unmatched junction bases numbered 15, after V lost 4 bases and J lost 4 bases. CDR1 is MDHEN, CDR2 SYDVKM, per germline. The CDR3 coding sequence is TGTGCCAGCAGTTCGAAACGACTAGCGGGACAGTGGCTTTACGAGCAGTACTTC. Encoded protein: CASSSKRLAGQWLYEQYF.

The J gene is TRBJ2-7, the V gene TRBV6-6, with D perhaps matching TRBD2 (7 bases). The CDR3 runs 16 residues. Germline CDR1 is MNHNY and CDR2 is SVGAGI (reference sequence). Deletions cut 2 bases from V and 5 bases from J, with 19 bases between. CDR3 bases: TGTGCCAGCAGTTACCCAACAAGGGGGGGCATTAACGAGCAGTACTTC. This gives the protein CASSYPTRGGINEQYF.

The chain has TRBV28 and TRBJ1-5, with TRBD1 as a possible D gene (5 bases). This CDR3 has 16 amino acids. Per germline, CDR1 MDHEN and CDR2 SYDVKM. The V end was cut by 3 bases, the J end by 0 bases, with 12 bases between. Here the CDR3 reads CASSFLVGDSNQPQHF. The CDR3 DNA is TGTGCCAGCAGTTTTTTAGTAGGGGATAGCAATCAGCCCCAGCATTTT. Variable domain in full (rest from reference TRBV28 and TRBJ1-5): DVKVTQSSRYLVKRTGEKVFLECVQDMDHENMFWYRQDPGLGLRLIYFSYDVKMKEKGDIPEGYSVSREKKERFSLILESASTNQTSMYLCASSFLVGDSNQPQHFGDGTRLSIL.

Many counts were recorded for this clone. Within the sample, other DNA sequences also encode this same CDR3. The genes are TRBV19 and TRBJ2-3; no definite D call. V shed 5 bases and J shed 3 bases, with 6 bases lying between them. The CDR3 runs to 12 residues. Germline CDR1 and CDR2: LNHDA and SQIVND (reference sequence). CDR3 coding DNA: TGTGCCAGTAGTCAATCTACAGATACGCAGTATTTT. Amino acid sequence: CASSQSTDTQYF.

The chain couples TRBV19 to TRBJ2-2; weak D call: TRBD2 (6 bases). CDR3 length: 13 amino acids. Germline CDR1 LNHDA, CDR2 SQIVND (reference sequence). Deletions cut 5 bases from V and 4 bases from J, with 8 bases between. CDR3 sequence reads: CASSHGGTGELFF. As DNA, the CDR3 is TGTGCCAGTAGTCACGGGGGCACCGGGGAGCTGTTTTTT.

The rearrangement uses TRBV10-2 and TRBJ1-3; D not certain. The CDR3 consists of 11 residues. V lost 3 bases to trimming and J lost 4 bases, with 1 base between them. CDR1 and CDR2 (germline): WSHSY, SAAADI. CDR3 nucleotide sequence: TGCGCCAGCAGTGAAGGAAACACCATATATTTT. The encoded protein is CASSEGNTIYF.

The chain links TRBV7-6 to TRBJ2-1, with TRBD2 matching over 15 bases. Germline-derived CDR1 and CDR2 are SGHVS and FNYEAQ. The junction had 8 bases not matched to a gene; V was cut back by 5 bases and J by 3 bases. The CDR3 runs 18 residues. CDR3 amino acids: CASSVGLAGGPFYNEQFF. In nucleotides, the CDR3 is TGTGCCAGCAGCGTGGGACTAGCGGGAGGCCCATTCTACAATGAGCAGTTCTTC.

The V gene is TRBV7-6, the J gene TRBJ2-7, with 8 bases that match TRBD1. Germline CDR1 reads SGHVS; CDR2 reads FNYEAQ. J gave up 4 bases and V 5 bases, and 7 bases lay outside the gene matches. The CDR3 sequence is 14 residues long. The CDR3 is CASSSQGATYEQYF. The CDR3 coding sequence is TGTGCCAGCAGCAGCCAGGGGGCGACGTACGAGCAGTACTTC.

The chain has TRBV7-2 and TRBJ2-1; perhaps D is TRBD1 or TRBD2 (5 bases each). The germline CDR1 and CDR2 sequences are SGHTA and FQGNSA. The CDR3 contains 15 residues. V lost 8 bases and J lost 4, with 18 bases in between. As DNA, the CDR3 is TGTGCCAGCGCGGATGGGGGACGGTCGTACAATGAGCAGTTCTTC. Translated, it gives CASADGGRSYNEQFF. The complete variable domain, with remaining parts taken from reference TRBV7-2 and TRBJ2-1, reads GAGVSQSPSNKVTEKGKDVELRCDPISGHTALYWYRQSLGQGLEFLIYFQGNSAPDKSGLPSDRFSAERTGGSVSTLTIQRTQQEDSAVYLCASADGGRSYNEQFFGPGTRLTVL.

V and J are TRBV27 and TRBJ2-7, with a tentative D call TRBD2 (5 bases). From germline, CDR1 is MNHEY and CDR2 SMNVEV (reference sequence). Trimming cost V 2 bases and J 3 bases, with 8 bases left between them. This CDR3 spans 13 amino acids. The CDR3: CASSLHGIYEQYF. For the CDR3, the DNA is TGTGCCAGCAGTTTACACGGGATCTACGAGCAGTACTTC.

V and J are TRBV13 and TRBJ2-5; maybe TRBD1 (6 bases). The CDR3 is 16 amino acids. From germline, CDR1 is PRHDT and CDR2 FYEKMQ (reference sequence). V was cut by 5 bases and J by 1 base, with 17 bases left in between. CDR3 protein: CASSPDSLGAQETQYF. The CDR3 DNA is TGTGCCAGCAGCCCCGACAGTTTGGGGGCCCAAGAGACCCAGTACTTC.

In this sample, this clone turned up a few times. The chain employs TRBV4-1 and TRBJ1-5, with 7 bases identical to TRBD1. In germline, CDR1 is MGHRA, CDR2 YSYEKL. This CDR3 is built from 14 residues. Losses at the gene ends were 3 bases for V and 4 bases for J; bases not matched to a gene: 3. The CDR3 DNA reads TGCGCCAGCAGCCAGGTACAGGGGAATCAGCCCCAGCATTTT. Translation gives CASSQVQGNQPQHF.

The CDR3 is CASSLVDSYDYEQYF. CDR3 sequence (DNA): TGTGCCAGCAGCTTAGTAGACTCCTACGACTACGAGCAGTACTTC. This chain uses TRBV7-2 with TRBJ2-7, with D unclear. Germline values: CDR1 SGHTA, CDR2 FQGNSA. V gave up 1 base and J gave up 3 bases, with 13 bases separating them. The CDR3 consists of 15 residues.

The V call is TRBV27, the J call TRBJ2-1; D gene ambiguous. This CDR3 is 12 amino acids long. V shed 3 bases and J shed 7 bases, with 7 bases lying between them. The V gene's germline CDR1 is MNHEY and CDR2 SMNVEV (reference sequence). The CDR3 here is CASSFMGNEQFF. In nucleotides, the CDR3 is TGTGCCAGCAGTTTTATGGGGAATGAGCAGTTCTTC.

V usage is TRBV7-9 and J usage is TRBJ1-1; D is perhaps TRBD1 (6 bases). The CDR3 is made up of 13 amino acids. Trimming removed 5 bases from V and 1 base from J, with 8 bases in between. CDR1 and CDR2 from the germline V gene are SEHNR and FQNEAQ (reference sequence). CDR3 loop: CASSQQGNTEAFF. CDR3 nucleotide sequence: TGTGCCAGCAGCCAACAGGGGAACACTGAAGCTTTCTTT.

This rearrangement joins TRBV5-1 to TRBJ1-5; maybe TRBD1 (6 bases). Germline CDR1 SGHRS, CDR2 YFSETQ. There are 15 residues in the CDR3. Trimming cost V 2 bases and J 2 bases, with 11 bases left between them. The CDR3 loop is CASSLRGGGNQPQHF. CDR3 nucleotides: TGCGCCAGCAGCTTAAGGGGGGGCGGCAATCAGCCCCAGCATTTT.

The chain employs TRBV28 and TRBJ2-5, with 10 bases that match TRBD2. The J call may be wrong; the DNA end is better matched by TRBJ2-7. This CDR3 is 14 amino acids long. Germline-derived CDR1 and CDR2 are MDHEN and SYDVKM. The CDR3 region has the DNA TGTGCCAGCAGTGGGCTAGCGGGAGTCTACGAGCAGTACTTC. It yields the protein CASSGLAGVYEQYF.

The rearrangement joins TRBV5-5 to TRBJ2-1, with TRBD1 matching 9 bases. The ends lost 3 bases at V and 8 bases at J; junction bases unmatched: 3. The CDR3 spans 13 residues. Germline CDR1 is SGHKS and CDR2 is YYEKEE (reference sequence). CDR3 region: CASSWTGADEQFF. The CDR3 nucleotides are TGTGCCAGCAGCTGGACAGGGGCGGATGAGCAGTTCTTC.